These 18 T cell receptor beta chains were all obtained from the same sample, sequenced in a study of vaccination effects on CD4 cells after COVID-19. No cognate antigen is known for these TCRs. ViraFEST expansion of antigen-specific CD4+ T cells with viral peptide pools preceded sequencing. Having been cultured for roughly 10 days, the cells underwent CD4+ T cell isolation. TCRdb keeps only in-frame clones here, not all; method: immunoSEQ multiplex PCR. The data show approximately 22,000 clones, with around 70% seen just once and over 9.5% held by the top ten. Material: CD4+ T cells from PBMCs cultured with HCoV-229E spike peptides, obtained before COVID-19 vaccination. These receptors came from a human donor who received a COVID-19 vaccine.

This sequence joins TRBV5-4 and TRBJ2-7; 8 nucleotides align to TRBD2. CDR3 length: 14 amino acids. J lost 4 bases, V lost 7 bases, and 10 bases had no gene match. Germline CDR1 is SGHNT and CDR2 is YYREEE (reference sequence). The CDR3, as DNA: TGTGCCAGCTCCGGGAGGGCCACAGTTTACGAGCAGTACTTC. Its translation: CASSGRATVYEQYF.

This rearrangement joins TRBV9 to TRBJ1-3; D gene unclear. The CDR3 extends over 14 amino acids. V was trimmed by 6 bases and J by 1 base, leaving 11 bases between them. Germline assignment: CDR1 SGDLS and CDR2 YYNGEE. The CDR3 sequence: CASTKRLSGNTIYF. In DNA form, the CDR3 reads TGTGCCAGCACTAAACGGCTTTCTGGAAACACCATATATTTT.

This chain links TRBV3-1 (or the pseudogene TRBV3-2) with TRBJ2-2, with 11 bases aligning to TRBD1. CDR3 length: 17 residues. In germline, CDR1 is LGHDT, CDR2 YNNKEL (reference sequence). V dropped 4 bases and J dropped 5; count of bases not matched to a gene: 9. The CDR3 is CASSRGGQGVGTGELFF. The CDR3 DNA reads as TGTGCCAGCAGCCGAGGGGGACAGGGGGTCGGTACCGGGGAGCTGTTTTTT.

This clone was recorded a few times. In DNA form, the CDR3 reads TGCAGCGTCCAGGGGTCCATCCACGCTGAAGCTTTCTTT. This sequence encodes CSVQGSIHAEAFF. The genes are TRBV29-1 and TRBJ1-1, with D maybe TRBD1 (6 bases). The CDR3 length is 13 residues. Germline CDR1 is SQVTM and CDR2 is ANQGSEA. V dropped 6 bases and J dropped 6 bases, with 17 bases sitting between them.

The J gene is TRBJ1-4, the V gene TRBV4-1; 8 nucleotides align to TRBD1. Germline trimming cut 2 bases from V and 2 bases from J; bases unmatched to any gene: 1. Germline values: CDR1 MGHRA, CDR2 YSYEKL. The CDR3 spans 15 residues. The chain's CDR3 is CASSQRQGTNEKLFF. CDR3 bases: TGCGCCAGCAGCCAACGACAGGGGACTAATGAAAAACTGTTTTTT.

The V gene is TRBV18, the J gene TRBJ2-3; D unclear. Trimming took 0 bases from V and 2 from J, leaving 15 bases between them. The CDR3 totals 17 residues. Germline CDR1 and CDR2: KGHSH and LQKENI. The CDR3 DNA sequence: TGTGCCAGCTCACCACCCATTTTTAACTCCTACACAGATACGCAGTATTTT. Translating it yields CASSPPIFNSYTDTQYF.

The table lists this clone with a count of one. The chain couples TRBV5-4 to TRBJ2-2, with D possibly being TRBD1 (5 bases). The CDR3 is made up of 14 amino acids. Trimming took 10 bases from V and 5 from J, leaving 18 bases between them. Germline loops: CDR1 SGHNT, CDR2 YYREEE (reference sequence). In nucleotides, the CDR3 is TGTGCCGGCGGACGTCAGGGTCTAACCGGGGAGCTGTTTTTT. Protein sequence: CAGGRQGLTGELFF.

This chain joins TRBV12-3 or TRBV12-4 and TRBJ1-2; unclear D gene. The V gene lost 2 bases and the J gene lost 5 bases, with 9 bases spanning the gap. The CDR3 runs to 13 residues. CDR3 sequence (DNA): TGTGCCAGCAGTTTAAGGGTTTCATATGGCTACACCTTC. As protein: CASSLRVSYGYTF.

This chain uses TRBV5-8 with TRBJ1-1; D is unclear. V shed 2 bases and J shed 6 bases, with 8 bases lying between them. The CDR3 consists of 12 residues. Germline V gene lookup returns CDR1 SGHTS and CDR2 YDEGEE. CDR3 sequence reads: CASSFPRAEAFF. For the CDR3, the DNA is TGTGCCAGCAGCTTTCCCCGAGCTGAAGCTTTCTTT.

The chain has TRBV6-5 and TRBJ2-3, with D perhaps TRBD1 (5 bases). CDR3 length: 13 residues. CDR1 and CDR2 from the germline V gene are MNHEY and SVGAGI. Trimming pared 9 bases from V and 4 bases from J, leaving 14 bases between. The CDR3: CASSFRVADTQYF. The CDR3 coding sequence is TGTGCCAGTTCGTTCAGGGTGGCAGATACGCAGTATTTT.

This chain's CDR3 is CAWTGGGKNYGYTF. In nucleotides, the CDR3 is TGTGCCTGGACCGGGGGAGGGAAGAACTATGGCTACACCTTC. The rearrangement links TRBV30 to TRBJ1-2; D perhaps matches TRBD1 (5 bases). With 4 bases removed from V and 2 bases from J, the gap between germline ends came to 14 bases. CDR1 and CDR2 from the germline V gene are GTSNPN and SVGIG (reference sequence). The CDR3 consists of 14 residues.

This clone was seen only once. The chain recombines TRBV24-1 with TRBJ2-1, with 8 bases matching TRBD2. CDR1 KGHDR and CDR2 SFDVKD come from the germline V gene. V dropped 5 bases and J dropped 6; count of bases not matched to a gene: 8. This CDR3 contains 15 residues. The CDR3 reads CATSVGAGVVNEQFF. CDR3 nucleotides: TGTGCCACCAGTGTAGGAGCGGGAGTTGTCAATGAGCAGTTCTTC.

The CDR3 coding sequence is TGCGCCAGCAGCAACACAGGGAAGAGAATGAGCTCCTACGAGCAGTACTTC. Residues: CASSNTGKRMSSYEQYF. The rearrangement joins TRBV4-1 to TRBJ2-7; D might be TRBD1 (6 bases). Germline CDR1 is MGHRA and CDR2 is YSYEKL. The CDR3 runs 17 residues. Trimming shortened V by 5 bases and J by 0 bases, and 20 bases separated the two germline ends.

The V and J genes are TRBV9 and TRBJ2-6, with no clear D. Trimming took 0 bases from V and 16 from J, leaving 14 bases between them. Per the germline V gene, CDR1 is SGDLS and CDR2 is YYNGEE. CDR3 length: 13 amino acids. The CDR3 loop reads CASSVEEWLMLTF. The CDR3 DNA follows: TGTGCCAGCAGCGTAGAGGAGTGGTTGATGCTGACTTTC.

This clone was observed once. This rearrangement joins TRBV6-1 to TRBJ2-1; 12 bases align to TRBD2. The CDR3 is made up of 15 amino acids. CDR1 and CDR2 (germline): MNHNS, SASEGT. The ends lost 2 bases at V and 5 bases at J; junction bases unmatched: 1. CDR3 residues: CASSELAGGHNEQFF. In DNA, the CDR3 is TGTGCCAGCAGTGAACTAGCGGGGGGGCACAATGAGCAGTTCTTC.

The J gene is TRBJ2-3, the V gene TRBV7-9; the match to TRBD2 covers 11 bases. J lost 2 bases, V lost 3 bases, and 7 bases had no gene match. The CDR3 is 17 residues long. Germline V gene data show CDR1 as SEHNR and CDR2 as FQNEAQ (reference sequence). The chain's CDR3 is CASSFFFSGRVTDTQYF. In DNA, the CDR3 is TGTGCCAGCAGCTTTTTTTTTAGCGGGAGGGTCACAGATACGCAGTATTTT.

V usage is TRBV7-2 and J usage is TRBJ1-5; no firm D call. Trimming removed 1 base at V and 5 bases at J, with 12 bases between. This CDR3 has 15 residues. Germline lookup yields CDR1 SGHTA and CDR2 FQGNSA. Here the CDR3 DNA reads TGTGCCAGCAGCTTAGGCCCAGTGAGGGATCAGCCCCAGCATTTT. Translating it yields CASSLGPVRDQPQHF.

This CDR3 reads CASSSPTGIRGDTQYF. DNA for the CDR3: TGTGCCAGCAGCTCCCCAACCGGGATCCGGGGGGATACGCAGTATTTT. J is TRBJ2-3 and V is TRBV11-2, with D maybe TRBD2 (6 bases). The V and J ends lost 4 bases and 6 bases respectively, with 20 bases between them. CDR1 and CDR2 (germline): SGHAT, FQNNGV. The CDR3 totals 16 residues.